Below are 27 T cell receptor beta chains sequenced from a single sample in a study of blood T cell repertoires in COVID-19. Sequencing was performed with immunoSEQ multiplex PCR; in TCRdb, only in-frame clones are kept and a portion is missing. The sample holds around 70,000 clones, around 90% seen once. Material for sequencing was peripheral blood. Source of these receptors: a human donor in a cohort sampled during active COVID-19.

The rearrangement links TRBV4-1 to TRBJ1-2; D unclear. V was trimmed by 1 base and J by 1 base, leaving 10 bases between them. This CDR3 is 15 amino acids long. Germline CDR1 is MGHRA and CDR2 is YSYEKL. The CDR3 reads CASSQGSTFNYGYTF. The DNA of the CDR3 is TGCGCCAGCAGCCAAGGCTCCACTTTTAACTATGGCTACACCTTC.

This clone appeared a single time. The V gene is TRBV20-1, the J gene TRBJ1-2, with D uncertain. The CDR3 covers 13 residues. The V end lost 3 bases, the J end lost 4 bases, and 12 bases lay between the germline ends. Germline V gene sequence: CDR1 DFQATT, CDR2 SNEGSKA (reference sequence). CDR3 DNA sequence: TGCAGTGCTAGTCCTTCGGGGATCTATGGCTACACCTTC. Amino acids: CSASPSGIYGYTF.

This rearrangement joins TRBV4-3 to TRBJ2-5; 10 nucleotides line up with TRBD2. Losses at the gene ends were 2 bases for V and 3 bases for J; bases not matched to a gene: 3. Germline V gives CDR1 LGHNA, CDR2 YSLEER. The CDR3 has 15 residues. The chain's CDR3 is CASSQQLAGEETQYF. CDR3 nucleotide sequence: TGCGCCAGCAGCCAACAGCTAGCGGGAGAAGAGACCCAGTACTTC.

This chain uses TRBV11-2 with TRBJ1-2; D unclear. The CDR3 totals 14 residues. V was trimmed by 4 bases and J by 4 bases, leaving 13 bases between them. Germline V gene lookup returns CDR1 SGHAT and CDR2 FQNNGV. The CDR3 protein is CASSSAPGVYGYTF. The CDR3 DNA is TGTGCCAGCAGCTCCGCCCCGGGAGTCTATGGCTACACCTTC.

The rearrangement links TRBV5-4 to TRBJ2-2; the match to TRBD2 covers 11 bases. Per the germline V gene, CDR1 is SGHNT and CDR2 is YYREEE (reference sequence). The CDR3 loop spans 17 amino acids. V shed 4 bases, J shed 2 bases, and the junction held 7 bases outside the gene matches. The CDR3 is CASSLGLAGTNTGELFF. The CDR3 nucleotides read TGTGCCAGCAGCCTAGGACTAGCGGGTACTAACACCGGGGAGCTGTTTTTT. The full variable domain, in which reference TRBV5-4 and TRBJ2-2 provide the parts outside the CDR3, is ETGVTQSPTHLIKTRGQQVTLRCSSQSGHNTVSWYQQALGQGPQFIFQYYREEENGRGNFPPRFSGLQFPNYSSELNVNALELDDSALYLCASSLGLAGTNTGELFFGEGSRLTVL.

The V call is TRBV4-1, the J call TRBJ2-5, with 8 bases matching TRBD1. V dropped 5 bases and J dropped 5; count of bases not matched to a gene: 10. This CDR3 has 15 residues. Per the germline V gene, CDR1 is MGHRA and CDR2 is YSYEKL. CDR3 sequence reads: CASSLGQGIGETQYF. As DNA, the CDR3 is TGCGCCAGCAGCTTAGGACAGGGAATAGGGGAGACCCAGTACTTC.

This chain uses TRBV21-1 with TRBJ1-3; TRBD1, as called in the table, went unchecked against the DNA. TRBV21-1 is noted as a pseudogene. This CDR3 spans 16 amino acids. The CDR3 region has the DNA TGTGCCAGCAGCAGAGGGGGAAGGAGGACGGGAAACACCATATATTTT. The encoded protein is CASSRGGRRTGNTIYF.

V is TRBV2 and J is TRBJ2-3, with D maybe TRBD1 (6 bases). Germline V CDR1 and CDR2: SNHLY, FYNNEI. The V end was cut by 4 bases, the J end by 5 bases, with 13 bases between. CDR3 length: 14 residues. Written as DNA, the CDR3 is TGTGCCAGCAGTGTACAGGGTGACGGAGATACGCAGTATTTT. This codes for CASSVQGDGDTQYF.

V and J are TRBV7-7 and TRBJ2-7; D might be TRBD2 (5 bases). Germline V gene lookup returns CDR1 SSHAT and CDR2 FNYEAQ (reference sequence). Deletions cut 5 bases from V and 1 base from J, with 15 bases between. This CDR3 region has 15 residues. This CDR3 reads CASSPAGRGSYEQYF. CDR3 nucleotide sequence: TGTGCCAGCAGCCCCGCCGGACGGGGATCCTACGAGCAGTACTTC. The full variable domain, rest sourced from reference TRBV7-7 and TRBJ2-7, is GAGVSQSPRYKVTKRGQDVTLRCDPISSHATLYWYQQALGQGPEFLTYFNYEAQPDKSGLPSDRFSAERPEGSISTLTIQRTEQRDSAMYRCASSPAGRGSYEQYFGPGTRLTVT.

This clone appeared a single time. The chain carries TRBV7-2 and TRBJ2-7; TRBD1 might be the D (6 bases). In germline, CDR1 is SGHTA, CDR2 FQGNSA. Deletions cut 4 bases from V and 7 bases from J, with 17 bases between. The CDR3 covers 14 residues. Here the CDR3 DNA reads TGTGCCAGCAGCTCCGGACAGTTCTTTGGGGAGCAGTACTTC. This gives the protein CASSSGQFFGEQYF.

The CDR3 sequence is CASSQDSGHRETQYF. The CDR3 DNA follows: TGTGCCAGCAGCCAAGATTCAGGGCACAGGGAGACCCAGTACTTC. This chain uses TRBV14 with TRBJ2-5; D might be TRBD1 (5 bases). Germline V gene lookup returns CDR1 SGHDN and CDR2 FVKESK. Deletions cut 0 bases from V and 5 bases from J, with 13 bases between. The CDR3 runs 15 residues.

The chain employs TRBV2 and TRBJ2-1, with a tentative D call TRBD1 (6 bases). The ends were cut back, 2 bases at V and 5 bases at J, with 19 bases in the middle. CDR1 SNHLY and CDR2 FYNNEI come from the germline V gene. There are 17 residues in the CDR3. CDR3 sequence: CASSETQGQSRDNEQFF. The CDR3 DNA follows: TGTGCCAGCAGTGAAACACAGGGACAATCAAGGGACAATGAGCAGTTCTTC.

This chain joins TRBV27 and TRBJ2-5, with 8 bases lining up with TRBD1. J was trimmed by 0 bases and V by 4 bases; bases with no gene match: 7. CDR3 length: 16 amino acids. Germline V gene data show CDR1 as MNHEY and CDR2 as SMNVEV (reference sequence). The CDR3 loop reads CASSYSRDRNQETQYF. CDR3 DNA: TGTGCCAGCAGTTACTCCCGGGACAGGAACCAAGAGACCCAGTACTTC.

The chain employs TRBV6-5 and TRBJ2-7; D might be TRBD1 (6 bases). CDR1 is MNHEY and CDR2 is SVGAGI in the germline V gene. This CDR3 contains 16 residues. Trimming took off 4 bases at V and 4 bases at J, with 20 bases between the two ends. Here the CDR3 reads CASSFKAPGQGYEQYF. CDR3 DNA: TGTGCCAGCAGTTTCAAAGCTCCGGGGCAGGGGTACGAGCAGTACTTC.

The CDR3 region has the DNA TGCGCCAGCAGCGAGACAGGGCTCCAACTAAACTACGAGCAGTACTTC. Protein: CASSETGLQLNYEQYF. The gene calls are TRBV5-1 and TRBJ2-7, with 7 bases fitting TRBD1. Germline V CDR1 and CDR2: SGHRS, YFSETQ. J was trimmed by 3 bases and V by 4 bases; bases with no gene match: 13. The CDR3 loop spans 16 amino acids.

The rearrangement links TRBV24-1 to TRBJ2-3; tentatively, D is TRBD1 (6 bases). The CDR3 spans 16 residues. The germline gives CDR1 KGHDR, CDR2 SFDVKD. Trimming left V 2 bases short and J 1 base short, with 12 bases between. The CDR3 region is CATSDSRAGGTDTQYF. DNA of the CDR3: TGTGCCACCAGTGATTCCCGGGCAGGGGGCACAGATACGCAGTATTTT.

The V call is TRBV7-2, the J call TRBJ2-1, with TRBD1 identical over 11 bases. The J segment lost 7 bases and the V segment lost 6 bases, leaving 5 bases of the junction unmatched. Germline CDR1 is SGHTA and CDR2 is FQGNSA. This CDR3 comprises 14 residues. For the CDR3, the DNA is TGTGCCAGCAGGTTGGGACAGGGGGTAAATGAGCAGTTCTTC. Translating it yields CASRLGQGVNEQFF.

The chain joins TRBV18 to TRBJ2-1; TRBD2 matches at 8 bases. The CDR3 loop spans 13 amino acids. CDR1 and CDR2 (germline): KGHSH, LQKENI. J lost 6 bases, V lost 3 bases, and 1 base had no gene match. The CDR3: CASSPGTSNEQFF. In nucleotides, the CDR3 is TGTGCCAGCTCACCGGGGACTAGCAATGAGCAGTTCTTC.

V usage is TRBV5-1 and J usage is TRBJ1-1; TRBD1 aligns across 9 bases. There are 14 residues in the CDR3. The germline V gene has CDR1 SGHRS and CDR2 YFSETQ. Trimming cost V 4 bases and J 4 bases; bases outside gene matches: 5. The CDR3 DNA is TGCGCCAGCAGCCGATTACAGGGGGCCACTGAAGCTTTCTTT. Amino acid sequence: CASSRLQGATEAFF. The full variable domain, its missing parts supplied by reference TRBV5-1 and TRBJ1-1, is KAGVTQTPRYLIKTRGQQVTLSCSPISGHRSVSWYQQTPGQGLQFLFEYFSETQRNKGNFPGRFSGRQFSNSRSEMNVSTLELGDSALYLCASSRLQGATEAFFGQGTRLTVV.

This CDR3 is CASSKGEVSTEAFF. In nucleotides, the CDR3 is TGTGCCAGCAGCAAAGGAGAGGTGTCCACTGAAGCTTTCTTT. The chain combines TRBV21-1 with TRBJ1-1. TRBV21-1 is classified as a pseudogene. The CDR3 is made up of 14 amino acids.

The chain joins TRBV7-9 to TRBJ2-1; TRBD2 matches at 11 bases. The CDR3 is made up of 17 amino acids. Germline-derived CDR1 and CDR2 are SEHNR and FQNEAQ (reference sequence). After removal of 1 base from V and 15 bases from J, the junction contained 17 bases not matched to a gene. The CDR3 DNA follows: TGTGCCAGCAGCTTAGGAGGGTGGGGACTAGCGGCTCTCGGGTGGTTCTTC. It yields the protein CASSLGGWGLAALGWFF.

The genes are TRBV4-2 and TRBJ1-1; D not resolved. In germline, CDR1 is LGHNA, CDR2 YNFKEQ. V was trimmed by 1 base and J by 6 bases, leaving 12 bases between them. This CDR3 spans 14 amino acids. Here the CDR3 DNA reads TGTGCCAGCAGCCAAGGCCCACTATCCTCTGAAGCTTTCTTT. Translation gives CASSQGPLSSEAFF.

Only a few counts were recorded for this clone. Additional DNA sequences in this sample encode the identical CDR3. V is TRBV20-1 and J is TRBJ1-1, with TRBD1 matching 7 bases. The V gene's germline CDR1 is DFQATT and CDR2 SNEGSKA (reference sequence). The J segment lost 1 base and the V segment lost 3 bases, leaving 2 bases of the junction unmatched. CDR3 length: 13 amino acids. CDR3 sequence reads: CSASWDRNTEAFF. The CDR3 DNA sequence: TGCAGTGCTAGTTGGGACAGGAACACTGAAGCTTTCTTT.

This chain connects TRBV6-2 or TRBV6-3 to TRBJ1-5; perhaps TRBD1 as D (6 bases). This CDR3 is 13 amino acids long. Germline V gene sequence: CDR1 MNHEY, CDR2 SVGEGT. The V end lost 4 bases, the J end lost 6 bases, and 10 bases lay between the germline ends. The CDR3 DNA follows: TGTGCCAGCAGTTCACTACAGGGTCAGCCCCAGCATTTT. It yields the protein CASSSLQGQPQHF.

This clone appeared a single time. This rearrangement joins TRBV7-2 to TRBJ1-1, with 7 nucleotides matching TRBD1. The CDR3 is 13 residues long. After removal of 2 bases from V and 7 bases from J, the junction contained 4 bases not matched to a gene. Per germline, CDR1 SGHTA and CDR2 FQGNSA. The CDR3 DNA is TGTGCCAGCAGCTTACAGGGGGGAGTTGAAGCTTTCTTT. It codes for CASSLQGGVEAFF. The full variable domain, rest sourced from reference TRBV7-2 and TRBJ1-1, is GAGVSQSPSNKVTEKGKDVELRCDPISGHTALYWYRQSLGQGLEFLIYFQGNSAPDKSGLPSDRFSAERTGGSVSTLTIQRTQQEDSAVYLCASSLQGGVEAFFGQGTRLTVV.

The chain has TRBV6-2 or TRBV6-3 and TRBJ1-1, with D possibly TRBD1 on 5 matching bases. The V gene lost 2 bases and the J gene lost 8 bases, with 30 bases spanning the gap. Germline CDR1 MNHEY, CDR2 SVGEGT. This CDR3 is built from 19 residues. The CDR3 sequence is CASSYGAEGSGGTDFEAFF. The CDR3 DNA follows: TGTGCCAGCAGTTACGGTGCTGAGGGATCAGGAGGGACGGACTTCGAAGCTTTCTTT.

This chain joins TRBV5-1 and TRBJ2-1; TRBD2 agrees at 11 bases. V lost 4 bases, J lost 4 bases, and 4 bases stayed unmatched. This CDR3 spans 15 amino acids. CDR1 and CDR2 from the germline V gene are SGHRS and YFSETQ. CDR3 region: CASSQWTSGYNEQFF. CDR3 nucleotides: TGCGCCAGCAGCCAATGGACTAGCGGGTACAATGAGCAGTTCTTC.